A selection of T cell receptor beta chains follows, all from one sample in a study of beta chain features in type 1 diabetes. Assay used: immunoSEQ multiplex PCR; TCRdb lists only in-frame clones, some missing. The sample has 360,000 or so clones, 20% seen once. The sample taken for sequencing was naive CD4+ T cells from blood. These TCRs come from a woman aged 18-35 years in good health. Each CDR3 is given with its conserved first and last residue. Each record gives: V gene, clone size, J gene, D gene, CDR3 protein, CDR3 DNA. D genes are given only for firm matches. Where a row states a size, it is once, few, many or the class of an expanded clone; other rows omit it.

TRBV30	once	TRBJ2-7	TRBD1	CACRRQGADEQYF	TGTGCCTGCCGGAGACAGGGGGCAGACGAGCAGTACTTC
TRBV21-1	-	TRBJ2-7	-	CASSARLGEQYF	TGTGCCAGCAGCGCCCGACTTGGCGAGCAGTACTTC
TRBV10-3	-	TRBJ2-7	-	CAISGDSLGYEQYF	TGTGCCATCAGTGGAGACAGCTTGGGCTACGAGCAGTACTTC
TRBV27	-	TRBJ2-1	-	CASSLGGSVNEQFF	TGTGCCAGCAGTTTAGGCGGGTCGGTCAATGAGCAGTTCTTC
TRBV25-1	-	TRBJ2-7	-	CASSGRQADSYEQYF	TGTGCCAGCAGTGGTCGACAGGCAGACTCCTACGAGCAGTACTTC
TRBV7-8	few	TRBJ2-2	-	CASSPAQGFAGELFF	TGTGCCAGCAGCCCCGCTCAGGGTTTTGCCGGGGAGCTGTTTTTT
TRBV30	few	TRBJ2-1	TRBD1	CAWEFYRGHNNEQFF	TGTGCCTGGGAATTTTACAGGGGGCACAACAATGAGCAGTTCTTC
TRBV7-2	few	TRBJ2-2	-	CASRSGGATNTGELFF	TGTGCCAGCAGATCCGGCGGGGCCACGAACACCGGGGAGCTGTTTTTT
TRBV11-1	-	TRBJ2-1	-	CASSLSVEPNNEQFF	TGTGCCAGCAGCTTATCGGTAGAACCTAACAATGAGCAGTTCTTC
TRBV30	few	TRBJ1-5	-	CAWKEGRGGNQPQHF	TGTGCCTGGAAAGAGGGCAGGGGTGGCAATCAGCCCCAGCATTTT
TRBV19	-	TRBJ2-5	-	CASSARRVETQYF	TGTGCCAGTTCTGCGAGGAGGGTAGAGACCCAGTACTTC
TRBV14	few	TRBJ2-1	-	CASSRSSASNEQFF	TGTGCCAGCAGCCGGTCTAGCGCCTCTAATGAGCAGTTCTTC
TRBV11-1	-	TRBJ1-2	-	CASSPDRNYGYTF	TGTGCCAGCAGCCCGGACAGAAACTATGGCTACACCTTC
TRBV18	-	TRBJ2-7	TRBD1	CASSRDRSYEQYF	TGTGCCAGCTCACGGGACAGGAGCTACGAGCAGTACTTC
TRBV7-9	few	TRBJ1-6	-	CATQAQNNSPLHF	TGTGCCACACAGGCGCAGAATAATTCACCCCTCCACTTT
TRBV30	-	TRBJ2-3	TRBD2	CAWSGGGSDTQYF	TGTGCCTGGAGTGGGGGGGGATCAGATACGCAGTATTTT
TRBV10-3	few	TRBJ2-7	TRBD2	CAIRGLAGGYEQYF	TGTGCCATCAGGGGACTAGCGGGAGGGTACGAGCAGTACTTC
TRBV5-1	-	TRBJ2-7	-	CASSPADFLTYEQYF	TGCGCCAGCAGCCCGGCGGACTTCTTAACCTACGAGCAGTACTTC
TRBV10-2	-	TRBJ2-3	-	CASNGAGSTDTQYF	TGCGCCAGCAATGGGGCAGGTAGCACAGATACGCAGTATTTT
TRBV19	-	TRBJ1-2	TRBD1	CASSILDRVENYGYTF	TGTGCCAGTAGTATCCTGGACAGGGTGGAGAACTATGGCTACACCTTC
TRBV30	few	TRBJ1-1	-	CAWSKVRGTTEAFF	TGTGCCTGGAGTAAAGTACGCGGTACCACTGAAGCTTTCTTT
TRBV13	-	TRBJ2-3	-	CATRAGADTQYF	TGTGCCACGAGGGCCGGGGCAGATACGCAGTATTTT
TRBV6-6	few	TRBJ1-2	TRBD1	CASIPGQGYYGYTF	TGTGCCAGCATTCCGGGACAGGGATACTATGGCTACACCTTC
TRBV5-4	-	TRBJ2-7	TRBD2	CASSRASGSYEQYF	TGTGCCAGCAGTAGGGCTAGCGGCTCCTACGAGCAGTACTTC
TRBV25-1	-	TRBJ1-5	-	CASSEWGENQPQHF	TGTGCCAGCAGTGAATGGGGCGAGAATCAGCCCCAGCATTTT
TRBV9	few	TRBJ2-5	-	CASSAGQGAGETQYF	TGTGCCAGCAGCGCTGGACAGGGAGCGGGGGAGACCCAGTACTTC
TRBV7-9	few	TRBJ2-5	TRBD1	CASSRGGIQETQYF	TGTGCCAGCAGTCGAGGGGGCATCCAAGAGACCCAGTACTTC
TRBV7-3	few	TRBJ2-3	TRBD2	CASGTSGADTQYF	TGTGCCAGCGGGACTAGCGGGGCGGATACGCAGTATTTT
TRBV6-5	-	TRBJ1-5	-	CASSSLNQPQHF	TGTGCCAGCAGCTCCCTAAATCAGCCCCAGCATTTT
TRBV5-6	-	TRBJ2-6	-	CASGSSGANVLTF	TGTGCCAGTGGGAGCTCTGGGGCCAACGTCCTGACTTTC
TRBV2	-	TRBJ1-2	TRBD1	CASSPDRGDGYTF	TGTGCCAGCAGTCCGGACAGGGGAGATGGCTACACCTTC
TRBV7-2	-	TRBJ1-1	TRBD1	CASRTGPNTEAFF	TGTGCCAGCCGGACAGGACCGAACACTGAAGCTTTCTTT
TRBV7-3	-	TRBJ1-2	TRBD1	CASSLQGARGYTF	TGTGCCAGCAGCTTACAGGGGGCGCGGGGCTACACCTTC
TRBV4-1	few	TRBJ1-2	-	CASSHNSRGFRGYTF	TGCGCCAGCAGCCATAACTCCAGGGGCTTTCGAGGCTACACCTTC
TRBV6-6	few	TRBJ1-1	-	CASRKRGGMNTEAFF	TGTGCCAGCAGGAAAAGGGGGGGCATGAACACTGAAGCTTTCTTT
TRBV10-3	-	TRBJ2-7	TRBD1	CAISERTGEGYEQYF	TGTGCCATCAGTGAGAGGACAGGGGAAGGCTACGAGCAGTACTTC
TRBV7-9	-	TRBJ2-7	-	CASSSQGYEQYF	TGTGCCAGCAGCTCGCAGGGGTACGAGCAGTACTTC
TRBV5-1	-	TRBJ2-1	-	CASSLAGDKYNEQFF	TGCGCCAGCAGCTTGGCAGGGGATAAATACAATGAGCAGTTCTTC
TRBV25-1	-	TRBJ1-1	-	CASSEPGDNTEAFF	TGTGCCAGCAGTGAGCCAGGGGACAACACTGAAGCTTTCTTT
TRBV2	-	TRBJ2-3	TRBD2	CASRQRGISTDTQYF	TGTGCCAGCAGGCAGCGGGGGATTAGCACAGATACGCAGTATTTT
TRBV9	few	TRBJ2-3	-	CASSVVGGTRLSTDTQYF	TGTGCCAGCAGCGTAGTCGGTGGGACTCGGCTTAGCACAGATACGCAGTATTTT
TRBV5-1	-	TRBJ2-2	TRBD1	CASSLAGQGTTGELFF	TGCGCCAGCAGCTTGGCTGGACAGGGAACCACCGGGGAGCTGTTTTTT
TRBV7-9	few	TRBJ1-2	-	CASSHGEKYGYTF	TGTGCCAGCAGCCATGGAGAAAAGTATGGCTACACCTTC
TRBV27	-	TRBJ1-5	-	CASSWDTNQPQHF	TGTGCCAGCAGTTGGGACACCAATCAGCCCCAGCATTTT
TRBV4-1	-	TRBJ1-3	TRBD1	CASSLPTGKGNTIYF	TGCGCCAGCAGCCTACCGACAGGGAAAGGAAACACCATATATTTT